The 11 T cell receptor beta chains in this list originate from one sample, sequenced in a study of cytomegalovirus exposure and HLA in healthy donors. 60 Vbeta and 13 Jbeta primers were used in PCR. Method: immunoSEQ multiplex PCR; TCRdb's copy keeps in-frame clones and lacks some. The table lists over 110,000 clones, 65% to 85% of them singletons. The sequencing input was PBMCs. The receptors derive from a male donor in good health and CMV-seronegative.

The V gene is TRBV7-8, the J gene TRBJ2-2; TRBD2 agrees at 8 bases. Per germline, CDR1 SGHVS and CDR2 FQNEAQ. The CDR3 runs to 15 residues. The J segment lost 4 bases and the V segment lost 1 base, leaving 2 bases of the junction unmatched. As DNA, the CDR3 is TGTGCCAGCAGCTTAGGGGGACTAGGCACCGGGGAGCTGTTTTTT. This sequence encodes CASSLGGLGTGELFF.

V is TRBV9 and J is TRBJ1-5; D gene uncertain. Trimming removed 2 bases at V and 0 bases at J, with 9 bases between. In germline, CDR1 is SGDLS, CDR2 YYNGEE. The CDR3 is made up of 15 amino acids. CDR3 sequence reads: CASSVFADSNQPQHF. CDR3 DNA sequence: TGTGCCAGCAGCGTTTTTGCAGATAGCAATCAGCCCCAGCATTTT.

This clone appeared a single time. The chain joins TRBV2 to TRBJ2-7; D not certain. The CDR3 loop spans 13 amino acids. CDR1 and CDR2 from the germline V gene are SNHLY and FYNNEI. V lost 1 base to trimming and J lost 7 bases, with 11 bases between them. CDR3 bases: TGTGCCAGCAGTGAAGAAGGTTGGCGGGAGCAGTACTTC. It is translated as CASSEEGWREQYF.

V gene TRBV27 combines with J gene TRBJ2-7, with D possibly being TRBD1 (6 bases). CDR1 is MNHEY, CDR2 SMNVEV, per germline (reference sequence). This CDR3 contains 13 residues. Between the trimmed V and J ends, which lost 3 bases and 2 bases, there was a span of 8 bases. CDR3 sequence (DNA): TGTGCCAGCAGTTTCGGACAGCCCTACGAGCAGTACTTC. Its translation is CASSFGQPYEQYF.

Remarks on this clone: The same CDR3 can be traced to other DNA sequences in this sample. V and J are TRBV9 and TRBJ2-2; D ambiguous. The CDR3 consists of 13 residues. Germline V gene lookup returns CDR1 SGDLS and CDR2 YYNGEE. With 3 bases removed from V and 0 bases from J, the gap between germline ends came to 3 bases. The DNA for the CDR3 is TGTGCCAGCAGCGCCACGAACACCGGGGAGCTGTTTTTT. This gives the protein CASSATNTGELFF.

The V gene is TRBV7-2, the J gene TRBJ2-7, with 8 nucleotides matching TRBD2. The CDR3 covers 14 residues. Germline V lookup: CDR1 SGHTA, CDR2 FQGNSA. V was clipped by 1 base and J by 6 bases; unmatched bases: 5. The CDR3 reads CASSLVRTSSEQYF. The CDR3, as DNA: TGTGCCAGCAGCTTAGTGAGGACTAGCTCCGAGCAGTACTTC.

CDR3 region: CASQRLGANEQFF. The CDR3 DNA is TGTGCCAGTCAAAGACTAGGCGCCAATGAGCAGTTCTTC. This chain joins TRBV2 and TRBJ2-1, with D maybe TRBD2 (6 bases). The CDR3 loop spans 13 amino acids. The V gene lost 9 bases and the J gene lost 6 bases, with 15 bases spanning the gap. Germline lookup yields CDR1 SNHLY and CDR2 FYNNEI. Combining the CDR3 with reference TRBV2 and TRBJ2-1 gives the whole variable domain EPEVTQTPSHQVTQMGQEVILRCVPISNHLYFYWYRQILGQKVEFLVSFYNNEISEKSEIFDDQFSVERPDGSNFTLKIRSTKLEDSAMYFCASQRLGANEQFFGPGTRLTVL.

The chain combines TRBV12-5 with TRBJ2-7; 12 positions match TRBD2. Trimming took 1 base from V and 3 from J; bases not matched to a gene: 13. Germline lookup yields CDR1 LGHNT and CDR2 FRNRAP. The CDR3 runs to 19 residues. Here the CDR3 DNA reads TGTGCTAGTGGTTTGGCAGGACTAGCGGGAAGGGCCCCCAACTACGAGCAGTACTTC. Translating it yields CASGLAGLAGRAPNYEQYF. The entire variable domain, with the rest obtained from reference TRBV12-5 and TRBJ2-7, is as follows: DARVTQTPRHKVTEMGQEVTMRCQPILGHNTVFWYRQTMMQGLELLAYFRNRAPLDDSGMPKDRFSAEMPDATLATLKIQPSEPRDSAVYFCASGLAGLAGRAPNYEQYFGPGTRLTVT.

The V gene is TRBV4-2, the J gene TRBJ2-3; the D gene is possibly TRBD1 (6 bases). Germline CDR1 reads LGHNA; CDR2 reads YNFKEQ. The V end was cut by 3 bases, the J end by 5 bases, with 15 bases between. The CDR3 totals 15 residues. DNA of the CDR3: TGTGCCAGCAGCCACCTTCAGGGGAGTGAAGATACGCAGTATTTT. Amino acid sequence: CASSHLQGSEDTQYF.

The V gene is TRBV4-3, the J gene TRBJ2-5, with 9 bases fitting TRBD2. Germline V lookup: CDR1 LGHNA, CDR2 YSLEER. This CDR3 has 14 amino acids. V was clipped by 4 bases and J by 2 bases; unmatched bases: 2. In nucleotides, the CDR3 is TGCGCCAGCAGCCGCGGGAGGGATCAAGAGACCCAGTACTTC. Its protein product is CASSRGRDQETQYF.

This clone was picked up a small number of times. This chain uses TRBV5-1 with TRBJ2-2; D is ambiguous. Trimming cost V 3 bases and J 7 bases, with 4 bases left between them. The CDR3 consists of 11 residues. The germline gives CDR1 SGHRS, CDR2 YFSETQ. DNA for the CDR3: TGCGCCAGCAGCTCCTACGGGGAGCTGTTTTTT. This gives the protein CASSSYGELFF.